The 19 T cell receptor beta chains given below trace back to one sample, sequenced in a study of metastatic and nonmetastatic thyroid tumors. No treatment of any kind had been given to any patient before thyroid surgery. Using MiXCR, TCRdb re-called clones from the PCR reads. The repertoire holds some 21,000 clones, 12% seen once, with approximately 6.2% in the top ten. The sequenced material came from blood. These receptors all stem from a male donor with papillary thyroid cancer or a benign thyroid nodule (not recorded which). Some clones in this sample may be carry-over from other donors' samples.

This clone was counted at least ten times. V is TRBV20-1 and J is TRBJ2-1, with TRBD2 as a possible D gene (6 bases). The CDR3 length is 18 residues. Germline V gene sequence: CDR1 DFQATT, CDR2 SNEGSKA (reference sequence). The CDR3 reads CGILRLGGISSSYNEQFF. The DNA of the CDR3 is TGCGGCATTCTCAGGCTGGGCGGGATTAGTAGCTCCTACAATGAGCAGTTCTTC.

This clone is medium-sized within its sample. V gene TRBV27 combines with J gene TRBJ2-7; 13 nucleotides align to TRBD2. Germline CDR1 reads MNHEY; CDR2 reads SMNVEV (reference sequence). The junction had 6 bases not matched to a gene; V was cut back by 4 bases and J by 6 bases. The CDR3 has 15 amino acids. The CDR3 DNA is TGTGCCAGCAGTTCCCCGACTAGCGGGAGGAGCGAGCAGTACTTC. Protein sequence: CASSSPTSGRSEQYF.

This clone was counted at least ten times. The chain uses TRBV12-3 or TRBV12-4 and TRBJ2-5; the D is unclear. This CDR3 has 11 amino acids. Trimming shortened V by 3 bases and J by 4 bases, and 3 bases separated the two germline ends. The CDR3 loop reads CASSLGETQYF. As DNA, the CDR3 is TGTGCCAGCAGTTTGGGAGAGACCCAGTACTTC.

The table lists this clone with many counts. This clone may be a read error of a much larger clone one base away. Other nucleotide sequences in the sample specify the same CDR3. Here the CDR3 DNA reads TGTGCCAGCAGCGTGGACCAGGGGGCGGGTGGCTACACCTTC. It codes for CASSVDQGAGGYTF. The chain carries TRBV9 and TRBJ1-2; 8 nucleotides match TRBD1. The CDR3 sequence is 14 residues long. V trimming: 2 bases; J trimming: 7 bases; junction bases outside the gene matches: 7. CDR1 is SGDLS and CDR2 is YYNGEE in the germline V gene.

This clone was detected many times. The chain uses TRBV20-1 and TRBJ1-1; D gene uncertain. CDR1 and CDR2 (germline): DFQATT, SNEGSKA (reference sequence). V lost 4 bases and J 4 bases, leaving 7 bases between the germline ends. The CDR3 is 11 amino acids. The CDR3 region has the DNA TGCAGTGCTAATTGGAGCACTGAAGCTTTCTTT. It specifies CSANWSTEAFF.

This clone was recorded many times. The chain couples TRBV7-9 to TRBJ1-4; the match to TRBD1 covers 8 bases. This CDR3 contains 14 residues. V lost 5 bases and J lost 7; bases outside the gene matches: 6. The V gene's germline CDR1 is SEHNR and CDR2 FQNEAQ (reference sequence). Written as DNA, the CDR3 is TGTGCCAGCAGCCCCGGGACAGGAGGTGAAAAACTGTTTTTT. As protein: CASSPGTGGEKLFF.

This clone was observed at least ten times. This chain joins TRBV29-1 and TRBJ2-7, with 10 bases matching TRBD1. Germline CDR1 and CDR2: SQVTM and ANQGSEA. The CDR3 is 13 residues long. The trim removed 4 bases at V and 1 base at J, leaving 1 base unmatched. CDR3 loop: CSVGTGGSYEQYF. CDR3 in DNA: TGCAGCGTTGGGACAGGGGGTTCCTACGAGCAGTACTTC.

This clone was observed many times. The CDR3 sequence is CASSEAAIKAGELFF. As DNA, the CDR3 is TGTGCCAGCAGCGAAGCCGCAATTAAGGCCGGGGAGCTGTTTTTT. V gene TRBV9 combines with J gene TRBJ2-2; D remains unclear. V was trimmed by 3 bases and J by 6 bases, leaving 15 bases between them. Germline V CDR1 and CDR2: SGDLS, YYNGEE. The CDR3 is 15 residues long.

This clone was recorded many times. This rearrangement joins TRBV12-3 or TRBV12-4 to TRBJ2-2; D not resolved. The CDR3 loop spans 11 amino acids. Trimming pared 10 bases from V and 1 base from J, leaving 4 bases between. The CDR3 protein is CAIRNTGELFF. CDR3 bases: TGTGCCATCCGGAACACCGGGGAGCTGTTTTTT.

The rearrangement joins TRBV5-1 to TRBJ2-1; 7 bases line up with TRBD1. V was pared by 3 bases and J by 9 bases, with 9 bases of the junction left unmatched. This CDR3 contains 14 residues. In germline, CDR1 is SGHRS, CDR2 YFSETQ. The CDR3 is CASSSADRAPEQFF. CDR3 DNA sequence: TGCGCCAGCAGCTCCGCCGACAGGGCCCCTGAGCAGTTCTTC. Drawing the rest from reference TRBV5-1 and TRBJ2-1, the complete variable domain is KAGVTQTPRYLIKTRGQQVTLSCSPISGHRSVSWYQQTPGQGLQFLFEYFSETQRNKGNFPGRFSGRQFSNSRSEMNVSTLELGDSALYLCASSSADRAPEQFFGPGTRLTVL.

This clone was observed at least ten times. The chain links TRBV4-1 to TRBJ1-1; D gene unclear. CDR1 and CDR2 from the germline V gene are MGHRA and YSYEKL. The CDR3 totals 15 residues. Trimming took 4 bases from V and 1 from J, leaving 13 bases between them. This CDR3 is CASSLVGRTNTEAFF. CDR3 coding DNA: TGCGCCAGCAGCCTTGTAGGGAGGACGAACACTGAAGCTTTCTTT.

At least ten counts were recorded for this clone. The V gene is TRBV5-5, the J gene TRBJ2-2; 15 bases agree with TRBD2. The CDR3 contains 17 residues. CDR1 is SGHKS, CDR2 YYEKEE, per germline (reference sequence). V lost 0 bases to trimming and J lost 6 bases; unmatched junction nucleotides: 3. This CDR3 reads CASSLGWTSGRAGELFF. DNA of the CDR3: TGTGCCAGCAGCTTGGGATGGACTAGCGGGAGGGCCGGGGAGCTGTTTTTT.

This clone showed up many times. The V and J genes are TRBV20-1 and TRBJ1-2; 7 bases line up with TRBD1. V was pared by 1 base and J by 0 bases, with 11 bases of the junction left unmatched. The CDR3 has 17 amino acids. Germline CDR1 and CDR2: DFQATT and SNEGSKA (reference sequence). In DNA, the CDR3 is TGCAGTGCTAGAGGCGAACAGGGGAGGGTGGCTAACTATGGCTACACCTTC. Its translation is CSARGEQGRVANYGYTF.

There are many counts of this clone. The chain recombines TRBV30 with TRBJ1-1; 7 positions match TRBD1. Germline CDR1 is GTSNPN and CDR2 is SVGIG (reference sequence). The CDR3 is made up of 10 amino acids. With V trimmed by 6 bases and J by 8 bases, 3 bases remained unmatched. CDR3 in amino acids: CACAGGEAFF. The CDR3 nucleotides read TGTGCCTGCGCAGGGGGGGAAGCTTTCTTT.

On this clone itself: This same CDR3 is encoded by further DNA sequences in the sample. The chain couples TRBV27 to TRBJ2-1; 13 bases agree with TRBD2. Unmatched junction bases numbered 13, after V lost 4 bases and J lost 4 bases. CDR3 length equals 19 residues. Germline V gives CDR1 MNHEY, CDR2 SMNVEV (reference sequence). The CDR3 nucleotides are TGTGCCAGCAGTTCCGGGACTAGCGGGGTAGAGAGTTCGTACAATGAGCAGTTCTTC. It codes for CASSSGTSGVESSYNEQFF.

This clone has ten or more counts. For the CDR3, the DNA is TGCAGTGCTAGACACGGTTCGAACACCGGGGAGCTGTTTTTT. Its translation: CSARHGSNTGELFF. The rearrangement uses TRBV20-1 and TRBJ2-2; D ambiguous. This CDR3 is built from 14 residues. Trimming left V 2 bases short and J 0 bases short, with 7 bases between. CDR1 is DFQATT, CDR2 SNEGSKA, per germline (reference sequence).

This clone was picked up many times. The DNA for the CDR3 is TGTGCCAGCAGTTTCCAGGGGGGCCCTCAGCCCCAGCATTTT. Its translation: CASSFQGGPQPQHF. This chain joins TRBV12-3 or TRBV12-4 and TRBJ1-5, with TRBD1 matching 7 bases. V was pared by 3 bases and J by 6 bases, with 5 bases of the junction left unmatched. This CDR3 spans 14 amino acids.

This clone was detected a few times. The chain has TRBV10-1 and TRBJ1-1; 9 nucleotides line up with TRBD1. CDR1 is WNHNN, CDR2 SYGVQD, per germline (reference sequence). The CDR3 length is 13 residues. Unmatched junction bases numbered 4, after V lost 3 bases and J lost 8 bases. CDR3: CASSDSTGGEAFF. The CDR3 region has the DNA TGCGCCAGCAGTGATTCCACAGGGGGCGAAGCTTTCTTT.

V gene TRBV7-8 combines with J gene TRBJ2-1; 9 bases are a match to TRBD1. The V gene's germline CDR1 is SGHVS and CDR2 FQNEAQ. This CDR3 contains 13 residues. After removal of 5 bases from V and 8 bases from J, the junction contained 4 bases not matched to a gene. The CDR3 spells CASSRRTGDEQFF. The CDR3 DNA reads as TGTGCCAGCAGCAGACGGACAGGGGATGAGCAGTTCTTC.